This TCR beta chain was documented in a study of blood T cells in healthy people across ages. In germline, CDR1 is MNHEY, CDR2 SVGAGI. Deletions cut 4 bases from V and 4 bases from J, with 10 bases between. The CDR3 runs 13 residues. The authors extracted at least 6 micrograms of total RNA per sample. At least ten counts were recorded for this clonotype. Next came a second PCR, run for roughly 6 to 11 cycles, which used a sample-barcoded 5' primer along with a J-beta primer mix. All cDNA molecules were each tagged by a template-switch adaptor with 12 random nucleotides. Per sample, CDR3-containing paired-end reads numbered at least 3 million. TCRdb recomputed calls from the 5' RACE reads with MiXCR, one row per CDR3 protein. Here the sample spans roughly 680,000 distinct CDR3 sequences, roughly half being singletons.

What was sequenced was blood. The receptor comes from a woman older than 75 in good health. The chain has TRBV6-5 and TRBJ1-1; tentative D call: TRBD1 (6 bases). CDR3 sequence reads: CASSWRDITEAFF. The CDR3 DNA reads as TGTGCCAGCAGTTGGAGGGACATCACTGAAGCTTTCTTT.